These 32 T cell receptor beta chains were sequenced from one sample in a study of T cell responses to AZD1222 COVID-19 vaccine. Repertoires were generated with immunoSEQ multiplex PCR, while TCRdb's copy carries only in-frame clones and drops some. The top ten clones hold approximately 2.3% of a sample with some 150,000 clones, about nine tenths of them seen once. Sequenced here: peripheral blood, sampled on day 0 of AZD1222 vaccination. These receptors were taken from an adult in good health.

A single count supports this clone. The V gene is TRBV5-8, the J gene TRBJ1-4; tentative D call: TRBD1 (5 bases). Germline CDR1 and CDR2: SGHTS and YDEGEE. V gave up 0 bases and J gave up 7 bases, with 16 bases separating them. The length of the CDR3 is 16 residues. CDR3 in DNA: TGTGCCAGCAGCTTGGATGTCTCGACAGATGGTGAAAAACTGTTTTTT. This codes for CASSLDVSTDGEKLFF.

The sample holds one count of this clone. The chain carries TRBV20-1 and TRBJ2-1; a possible D gene is TRBD2 (5 bases). This CDR3 has 11 residues. Germline lookup yields CDR1 DFQATT and CDR2 SNEGSKA (reference sequence). The V end lost 5 bases, the J end lost 9 bases, and 11 bases lay between the germline ends. CDR3 DNA: TGCAGTGCTCCGAGGGTTGGTGAGCAGTTCTTC. This translates into CSAPRVGEQFF.

The CDR3 loop is CASSYRDYYGYTF. The CDR3, as DNA: TGTGCCAGCAGTTACCGGGACTACTATGGCTACACCTTC. This rearrangement joins TRBV6-5 to TRBJ1-2, with D possibly being TRBD1 (5 bases). Per the germline V gene, CDR1 is MNHEY and CDR2 is SVGAGI. The CDR3 is made up of 13 amino acids. Trimming cost V 2 bases and J 3 bases, with 7 bases left between them.

The CDR3 nucleotides are TGTGCCAGCAGCCGGAATACAGGGGTCGGCACTGAAGCTTTCTTT. It translates to CASSRNTGVGTEAFF. This chain uses TRBV3-1 (or the pseudogene TRBV3-2) with TRBJ1-1, with 7 bases matching TRBD1. CDR3 size: 15 residues. CDR1 LGHDT and CDR2 YNNKEL come from the germline V gene (reference sequence). J gave up 4 bases and V 4 bases, and 9 bases lay outside the gene matches.

The chain is built from TRBV3-1 (or the pseudogene TRBV3-2) and TRBJ1-2; D gene uncertain. The V end was cut by 4 bases, the J end by 7 bases, with 16 bases between. The CDR3 covers 14 residues. The germline CDR1 and CDR2 sequences are LGHDT and YNNKEL (reference sequence). In DNA form, the CDR3 reads TGTGCCAGCAGCCTCCAAAGGCCCGGAGGTGGCTACACCTTC. Its protein is CASSLQRPGGGYTF.

The chain joins TRBV10-3 to TRBJ1-5; D not resolved. V lost 6 bases to trimming and J lost 5 bases, with 8 bases between them. Germline CDR1 ENHRY, CDR2 SYGVKD. This CDR3 comprises 12 residues. CDR3 coding DNA: TGTGCCATCAGGTCCGGAGATCAGCCCCAGCATTTT. Protein: CAIRSGDQPQHF.

This clone was found a few times. The V call is TRBV19, the J call TRBJ2-2; no reliable D call. The CDR3 contains 11 residues. CDR1 and CDR2 (germline): LNHDA, SQIVND (reference sequence). With 8 bases removed from V and 8 bases from J, the gap between germline ends came to 9 bases. CDR3 residues: CASCRPGELFF. CDR3 DNA sequence: TGTGCCAGTTGCCGTCCGGGGGAGCTGTTTTTT. Looking up the rest from reference TRBV19 and TRBJ2-2 gives the full variable domain: DGGITQSPKYLFRKEGQNVTLSCEQNLNHDAMYWYRQDPGQGLRLIYYSQIVNDFQKGDIAEGYSVSREKKESFPLTVTSAQKNPTAFYLCASCRPGELFFGEGSRLTVL.

The chain employs TRBV9 and TRBJ1-5; 9 bases agree with TRBD1. Germline V lookup: CDR1 SGDLS, CDR2 YYNGEE. With V trimmed by 4 bases and J by 5 bases, 1 base remained unmatched. This CDR3 is 13 amino acids long. Here the CDR3 reads CASSRTGDQPQHF. The CDR3 bases are TGTGCCAGCAGCCGGACAGGGGATCAGCCCCAGCATTTT.

This chain joins TRBV5-1 and TRBJ2-7; D unclear. Germline lookup yields CDR1 SGHRS and CDR2 YFSETQ. The CDR3 consists of 14 residues. V was cut by 0 bases and J by 0 bases, with 7 bases left in between. The CDR3 region is CASSLGQASYEQYF. The DNA for the CDR3 is TGCGCCAGCAGCTTGGGTCAGGCCTCCTACGAGCAGTACTTC. The full variable domain, rest sourced from reference TRBV5-1 and TRBJ2-7, is KAGVTQTPRYLIKTRGQQVTLSCSPISGHRSVSWYQQTPGQGLQFLFEYFSETQRNKGNFPGRFSGRQFSNSRSEMNVSTLELGDSALYLCASSLGQASYEQYFGPGTRLTVT.

The rearrangement joins TRBV11-3 to TRBJ2-5; D uncertain. Germline-derived CDR1 and CDR2 are SGHNT and YENEEA. CDR3 length: 14 residues. Trimming took 5 bases from V and 1 from J, leaving 11 bases between them. CDR3 amino acids: CASSPGRVQETQYF. The CDR3 DNA follows: TGTGCCAGCAGCCCAGGCCGGGTCCAAGAGACCCAGTACTTC.

The V gene is TRBV9, the J gene TRBJ2-7, with D tentatively TRBD2 (5 bases). Per the germline V gene, CDR1 is SGDLS and CDR2 is YYNGEE. The CDR3 runs to 14 residues. Trimming cost V 0 bases and J 3 bases, with 10 bases left between them. In nucleotides, the CDR3 is TGTGCCAGCAGCGTAGGGCTAGCAGGCTACGAGCAGTACTTC. Amino acid sequence: CASSVGLAGYEQYF.

In this sample, this clone turned up once. The V call is TRBV19, the J call TRBJ2-1; 7 nucleotides match TRBD2. Germline CDR1 LNHDA, CDR2 SQIVND (reference sequence). CDR3 length equals 14 residues. V gave up 5 bases and J gave up 7 bases; unmatched junction bases: 8. CDR3 in amino acids: CASSGGSLTNEQFF. CDR3 in DNA: TGTGCCAGTAGTGGCGGGAGCCTAACAAATGAGCAGTTCTTC. Using reference TRBV19 and TRBJ2-1 for the parts outside the CDR3, the full variable domain is DGGITQSPKYLFRKEGQNVTLSCEQNLNHDAMYWYRQDPGQGLRLIYYSQIVNDFQKGDIAEGYSVSREKKESFPLTVTSAQKNPTAFYLCASSGGSLTNEQFFGPGTRLTVL.

Only one count was recorded for this clone. The CDR3 reads CASSLRATIVGSYSNQPQHF. The CDR3 nucleotides are TGTGCCAGCAGTCTTCGGGCCACCATAGTGGGGAGTTATAGCAATCAGCCCCAGCATTTT. The chain carries TRBV28 and TRBJ1-5; D unclear. Per germline, CDR1 MDHEN and CDR2 SYDVKM. Trimming shortened V by 5 bases and J by 0 bases, and 26 bases separated the two germline ends. The CDR3 runs 20 residues.

This chain connects TRBV4-1 to TRBJ2-7; TRBD2 agrees at 11 bases. CDR3 length equals 21 residues. V lost 0 bases and J lost 2; bases outside the gene matches: 18. CDR1 is MGHRA and CDR2 is YSYEKL in the germline V gene. The CDR3 DNA reads TGCGCCAGCAGCCAAGAGCCCCTCGCGCTGGGACTAGCGGACATTACCTACGAGCAGTACTTC. Its translation: CASSQEPLALGLADITYEQYF.

The rearrangement joins TRBV5-4 to TRBJ1-3; unclear D gene. V was trimmed by 0 bases and J by 0 bases, leaving 7 bases between them. This CDR3 is built from 15 residues. The germline V gene has CDR1 SGHNT and CDR2 YYREEE (reference sequence). CDR3 protein: CASSLVGNSGNTIYF. CDR3 DNA: TGTGCCAGCAGCTTGGTCGGGAACTCTGGAAACACCATATATTTT.

The genes are TRBV19 and TRBJ2-2, with a weak D call TRBD2 (6 bases). Germline loops: CDR1 LNHDA, CDR2 SQIVND (reference sequence). V shed 10 bases and J shed 6 bases, with 15 bases lying between them. The CDR3 has 13 residues. CDR3 region: CATQSSGAGELFF. In DNA, the CDR3 is TGTGCCACCCAGTCGTCGGGAGCCGGGGAGCTGTTTTTT.

V is TRBV6-4 and J is TRBJ2-1; 7 nucleotides match TRBD2. This CDR3 region has 15 residues. Germline V gene data show CDR1 as MRHNA and CDR2 as SNTAGT. Trimming cost V 4 bases and J 2 bases; bases outside gene matches: 5. In DNA, the CDR3 is TGTGCCAGCAGTGCCGGGGGGTGGCCCTACAATGAGCAGTTCTTC. Protein sequence: CASSAGGWPYNEQFF.

J is TRBJ2-5 and V is TRBV7-2; 7 nucleotides align to TRBD1. The germline CDR1 and CDR2 sequences are SGHTA and FQGNSA. CDR3 length equals 16 residues. The ends lost 1 base at V and 2 bases at J; junction bases unmatched: 7. In DNA form, the CDR3 reads TGTGCCAGCAGCTTAGTATTGTGGACAGGACAAGAGACCCAGTACTTC. Translated: CASSLVLWTGQETQYF.

The chain links TRBV5-8 to TRBJ2-2; D is uncertain. Between the trimmed V and J ends, which lost 0 bases and 4 bases, there was a span of 4 bases. Germline V gene lookup returns CDR1 SGHTS and CDR2 YDEGEE. The CDR3 consists of 13 residues. The chain's CDR3 is CASSLEGTGELFF. The CDR3 nucleotides read TGTGCCAGCAGCTTGGAGGGCACCGGGGAGCTGTTTTTT.

The chain has TRBV23-1 and TRBJ1-1, with 8 bases that match TRBD1. TRBV23-1 is noted as an ORF with a role that remains uncertain. Germline trimming cut 2 bases from V and 6 bases from J; bases unmatched to any gene: 5. This CDR3 spans 14 amino acids. The CDR3 spells CASSQTGGTPEAFF. The CDR3 DNA sequence: TGCGCCAGCAGTCAAACAGGGGGGACCCCTGAAGCTTTCTTT.

The gene calls are TRBV7-9 and TRBJ2-1; 7 bases map to TRBD1. Losses at the gene ends were 4 bases for V and 8 bases for J; bases not matched to a gene: 2. The CDR3 has 12 residues. Looked up from germline, CDR1 is SEHNR and CDR2 is FQNEAQ (reference sequence). The CDR3 reads CASSYRGDEQFF. CDR3 nucleotides: TGTGCCAGCAGCTACAGGGGAGATGAGCAGTTCTTC.

This clone was counted a single time. This chain connects TRBV18 to TRBJ2-3, with D perhaps TRBD2 (7 bases). Deletions cut 3 bases from V and 6 bases from J, with 19 bases between. The germline V gene encodes CDR1 KGHSH and CDR2 LQKENI. The CDR3 loop spans 16 amino acids. The CDR3: CASSPRYGGPGDTQYF. CDR3 sequence (DNA): TGTGCCAGCTCACCGAGGTACGGGGGGCCAGGGGATACGCAGTATTTT.

The V and J genes are TRBV7-8 and TRBJ1-2, with no clear D. CDR1 and CDR2 from the germline V gene are SGHVS and FQNEAQ. The CDR3 is 14 amino acids. V was trimmed by 2 bases and J by 4 bases, leaving 11 bases between them. CDR3 loop: CASSLSTGTYGYTF. The CDR3 DNA reads TGTGCCAGCAGCTTAAGTACGGGAACCTATGGCTACACCTTC.

Notes on this clone: The junction differs from germline at one of its ends, possibly a read error. V and J are TRBV7-7 and TRBJ2-1, with D possibly TRBD2 on 5 matching bases. From germline, CDR1 is SSHAT and CDR2 FNYEAQ (reference sequence). CDR3 length: 14 residues. Written as DNA, the CDR3 is TGTGCTAGCAGCTTATCCACTTCGGGAAATGAGCAGTTCTTC. Its protein is CASSLSTSGNEQFF.

The J gene is TRBJ1-1, the V gene TRBV25-1; D unclear. The germline V and J ends were trimmed by 4 bases and 10 bases, with 13 bases remaining between them. CDR3 size: 12 residues. Germline loops: CDR1 MGHDK, CDR2 SYGVNS. The CDR3 reads CASSGFGRTAFF. The CDR3 region has the DNA TGTGCCAGCAGTGGGTTTGGTAGGACAGCTTTCTTT. Combining the CDR3 with reference TRBV25-1 and TRBJ1-1 gives the whole variable domain EADIYQTPRYLVIGTGKKITLECSQTMGHDKMYWYQQDPGMELHLIHYSYGVNSTEKGDLSSESTVSRIRTEHFPLTLESARPSHTSQYLCASSGFGRTAFFGQGTRLTVV.

The CDR3 DNA reads TGTGCCTGGAGTCCCCGTGGAAGGTCGTTAGCTGAAGCTTTCTTT. This gives the protein CAWSPRGRSLAEAFF. The chain is built from TRBV30 and TRBJ1-1; no clear D. CDR1 GTSNPN and CDR2 SVGIG come from the germline V gene (reference sequence). V lost 2 bases, J lost 6 bases, and 19 bases lay in between. The CDR3 contains 15 residues.

V gene TRBV28 combines with J gene TRBJ1-2; D might be TRBD1 (6 bases). The CDR3 is 14 amino acids. Between the trimmed V and J ends, which lost 6 bases and 4 bases, there was a span of 15 bases. Germline V gene data show CDR1 as MDHEN and CDR2 as SYDVKM. DNA for the CDR3: TGTGCCAGCAGCCGGGGGGGCCCTAGCTATGGCTACACCTTC. As protein: CASSRGGPSYGYTF.

V gene TRBV18 combines with J gene TRBJ1-5, with a tentative D call TRBD1 (5 bases). Between the trimmed V and J ends, which lost 1 base and 5 bases, there was a span of 12 bases. This CDR3 contains 15 residues. CDR1 is KGHSH, CDR2 LQKENI, per germline. CDR3 sequence (DNA): TGTGCCAGCTCACCACTAGCAGGGCGGGATCAGCCCCAGCATTTT. Protein product: CASSPLAGRDQPQHF.

The chain couples TRBV9 to TRBJ2-3; TRBD1 or TRBD2 may be the D gene (5 bases each). Trimming stripped 4 bases from V and 6 bases from J, with 9 bases between. Germline V lookup: CDR1 SGDLS, CDR2 YYNGEE. The CDR3 is 12 amino acids. This CDR3 is CASSQWGDTQYF. CDR3 DNA: TGTGCCAGCAGCCAGTGGGGGGATACGCAGTATTTT.

The rearrangement uses TRBV5-4 and TRBJ2-1; TRBD2 matches 7 bases. Looked up from germline, CDR1 is SGHNT and CDR2 is YYREEE (reference sequence). The CDR3 is 12 residues long. Trimming cost V 7 bases and J 8 bases; bases outside gene matches: 6. CDR3 sequence: CASGDYYHEQFF. DNA of the CDR3: TGTGCCAGCGGGGACTATTACCATGAGCAGTTCTTC.

This clone has just a few counts. The chain couples TRBV5-1 to TRBJ1-1; D is uncertain. The CDR3 length is 13 residues. V was trimmed by 3 bases and J by 2 bases, leaving 8 bases between them. Germline CDR1 reads SGHRS; CDR2 reads YFSETQ. CDR3 DNA sequence: TGCGCCAGCAGCTCGGGCCTCAACACTGAAGCTTTCTTT. Translation gives CASSSGLNTEAFF.

The gene calls are TRBV19 and TRBJ2-1, with 10 nucleotides matching TRBD2. J was trimmed by 9 bases and V by 7 bases; bases with no gene match: 12. The CDR3 has 15 amino acids. CDR1 is LNHDA, CDR2 SQIVND, per germline (reference sequence). This CDR3 is CASTKTGTSAGEQFF. The CDR3 nucleotides are TGTGCCAGTACCAAGACCGGGACTAGCGCGGGTGAGCAGTTCTTC.